This entry lists 8 T cell receptor beta chains sequenced from one sample in a study of T cells in Graves' hyperthyroidism and ophthalmopathy. RNA transcripts provided the source from which TCR beta CDR3 regions were amplified. In the first-round RT-PCR of the TCR CDR3, the HTBI primer set was used. TCRdb processed the multiplex PCR reads anew with MiXCR; each CDR3 protein has one entry. The sample carries under 400,000 distinct CDR3 sequences, roughly 15% recorded once. The material sequenced was blood. These receptors were taken from a man under 40 with Graves' hyperthyroidism.

V gene TRBV27 combines with J gene TRBJ1-5; tentatively, D is TRBD1 (6 bases). The CDR3 length is 17 residues. V was shortened by 5 bases and J by 3 bases, with 20 bases between the two germline ends. CDR1 and CDR2 from the germline V gene are MNHEY and SMNVEV (reference sequence). CDR3 protein: CASSLGRGTLFNQPQHF. The CDR3 coding sequence is TGTGCCAGCAGTCTAGGCCGGGGGACACTTTTCAATCAGCCCCAGCATTTT.

The V gene is TRBV28, the J gene TRBJ1-5, with D uncertain. This CDR3 is 16 amino acids long. With 5 bases removed from V and 0 bases from J, the gap between germline ends came to 14 bases. Germline lookup yields CDR1 MDHEN and CDR2 SYDVKM. CDR3 nucleotide sequence: TGTGCCAGCAGTCCTTCGGCGACTGGTAGCAATCAGCCCCAGCATTTT. It encodes CASSPSATGSNQPQHF.

This rearrangement joins TRBV19 to TRBJ1-1, with unresolved D. Germline assignment: CDR1 LNHDA and CDR2 SQIVND (reference sequence). V lost 4 bases and J lost 6, with 6 bases in between. The CDR3 has 11 amino acids. The chain's CDR3 is CASSRGSEAFF. The CDR3 region has the DNA TGTGCCAGTAGTAGGGGTTCTGAAGCTTTCTTT. The complete variable domain, with remaining parts taken from reference TRBV19 and TRBJ1-1, reads DGGITQSPKYLFRKEGQNVTLSCEQNLNHDAMYWYRQDPGQGLRLIYYSQIVNDFQKGDIAEGYSVSREKKESFPLTVTSAQKNPTAFYLCASSRGSEAFFGQGTRLTVV.

This clonotype was recorded many times. The chain recombines TRBV10-3 with TRBJ2-1; TRBD1 is a possible D gene (6 bases). Germline lookup yields CDR1 ENHRY and CDR2 SYGVKD. The CDR3 length is 17 residues. The V and J ends lost 0 bases and 7 bases respectively, with 19 bases between them. The CDR3 sequence is CAISESVDSLGYNEQFF. The CDR3 nucleotides read TGTGCCATCAGTGAGTCCGTGGACAGTCTTGGTTATAATGAGCAGTTCTTC.

This clonotype was counted a few times. V is TRBV6-6 and J is TRBJ2-7; D might be TRBD1 or TRBD2, each matching 6 bases. Looked up from germline, CDR1 is MNHNY and CDR2 is SVGAGI (reference sequence). This CDR3 contains 17 residues. V was pared by 0 bases and J by 2 bases, with 17 bases between. CDR3: CASSYSGGRNLPYEQYF. DNA for the CDR3: TGTGCCAGCAGTTACTCGGGGGGCAGGAATCTTCCCTACGAGCAGTACTTC.

Ten or more counts support this clonotype. The chain joins TRBV20-1 to TRBJ2-3; tentatively, D is TRBD1 or TRBD2 (6 bases each). Trimming cost V 1 base and J 5 bases, with 16 bases left between them. The CDR3 is 15 residues long. The germline CDR1 and CDR2 sequences are DFQATT and SNEGSKA (reference sequence). Here the CDR3 reads CSARAPGGHGDTQYF. The CDR3 DNA sequence: TGCAGTGCTAGAGCCCCCGGGGGACATGGAGATACGCAGTATTTT.

CDR3 residues: CASAEGRGLQPQHF. In DNA form, the CDR3 reads TGTGCCAGCGCTGAGGGGCGGGGCCTTCAGCCCCAGCATTTT. The chain combines TRBV6-1 with TRBJ1-5; D possibly corresponds to TRBD1 (5 bases). V lost 8 bases, J lost 6 bases, and 17 bases lay in between. The germline V gene encodes CDR1 MNHNS and CDR2 SASEGT. The CDR3 runs to 14 residues.

This clonotype was found many times. This chain joins TRBV28 and TRBJ1-5; D is unresolved. The CDR3 runs 12 residues. Trimming left V 8 bases short and J 7 bases short, with 12 bases between. Germline-derived CDR1 and CDR2 are MDHEN and SYDVKM. CDR3 nucleotides: TGTGCCAGCGGTATAGGAATGCAGCCCCAGCATTTT. Its protein is CASGIGMQPQHF.